This note documents a single T cell receptor (beta chain) sequence. This CDR3 contains 14 residues. CDR1 GTSNPN and CDR2 SVGIG come from the germline V gene (reference sequence). V lost 7 bases to trimming and J lost 0 bases; unmatched junction nucleotides: 4. The data originate from a study of shared clonotypes between healthy human individuals. Profiling relied on immunoSEQ multiplex PCR, and the TCRdb table lists in-frame clones only, not all of them. The sample lists around 100,000 clones, around 73% occurring once. This TCR was recovered from a woman aged 25-40 years in good health. The chain recombines TRBV30 with TRBJ2-3; 10 bases are shared with TRBD2. Sequencing was done on a sample of memory CD8+ T cells sorted from blood. Subset of the sample: CD45RO+ cells pooled with CCR7-negative TemRA cells. DNA of the CDR3: TGTGCCTCGAGCGGGAGGGCTAGCACAGATACGCAGTATTTT. It specifies CASSGRASTDTQYF.